The sequence of this T cell receptor beta chain was determined in a study of T cell clonotyping in hematopoietic cell transplantation (dated by TCRdb to the early 2020s). Regarding the study in general: Recipient samples taken before transplant were collected after cytoreduction. Patient recruitment ran from 2015 to early 2017, and follow-up continued until late 2020 or death. In the study, around 140 blood samples were gathered from 35 to 45 consecutive transplant recipients and their related donors.

A word on this clone: The antigen it recognizes is unknown. No base-level quality is on record; no much larger clone is a single base apart.

The time point label corresponds to: recipient sample about 28 days before transplant, after cytoreduction. Blood samples were obtained from recipients approximately 28 days before transplant and at days 30, 100 and 180 after transplant. Nuclei Lysis Solution was used to extract genomic DNA from fresh or cryopreserved unfractionated peripheral blood mononuclear cells. What the research found in general, with its limitations: The sample size was limited, and because cells were not sorted, the contributions of CD4 and CD8 repertoires could not be separated. Recipient repertoires showed only a small fraction of overlap with donor repertoires, and over 97% appeared de novo at the given depth. A decrease in recipient TCR diversity was observed after transplant, and a progressive increase in pathologically expanded clonotypes was seen from day 30 to day 180. Inverse Simpson Index values from donors and from recipients before transplant predicted broader TCR repertoire diversity after transplant.

Inclusive of the bounding cysteine and phenylalanine, the CDR3 is 14 residues long. Only the CDR3 part of the read is kept: 42 bases, read in frame from the first base. V is reduced by 6 bases and J by 3 bases, leaving a spacing of 12 bases between them. CDR1 KGHSH and CDR2 LQKENI are derived from the germline V gene. The immunoSEQ assay, a bias-controlled multiplex PCR with V- and J-specific primers, was used to amplify TCR beta CDR3 regions from genomic DNA. In a second PCR step, the CDR3 amplicons were tagged with a proprietary barcode plus Illumina adapter sequences. An Illumina MiSeq instrument was used for sequencing of the CDR3 libraries. As for the original processing: Export and quality control were handled in immunoSEQ Analyzer 3.0, while downstream analyses relied on R Bioconductor and Immunarch. Only productive rearrangements within the normalized downsampled data set were used in the calculation of repertoire metrics. In the normalized cohort, clonotypes with more than 5 templates were defined as pathologically expanded. The Inverse Simpson Index was used to measure repertoire diversity. To capture all clonotypes, CMV-specificity analyses were performed on the non-normalized data set. The table comes from immuneACCESS by way of TCRdb, which keeps in-frame sequences with V and J called. Part of the clones is missing from these tables; in studies checked, under half for an unresolved V gene and the rest for unknown reasons. The V and J calls and clone size were taken over from that table, and D and trimming were inferred from the DNA. Recorded for this sample are some 11,000 clones; roughly 90% of them occurred a single time. Jointly, the top ten make up approximately 13% of the sample.

This material consisted of peripheral blood mononuclear cells, taken before stem cell transplant. The sequence derives from a woman aged 40-49 years with acute myeloid leukemia. Some clones in this sample may be carry-over from other donors' samples. In this chain, TRBV18 is recombined with TRBJ2-1; TRBD2 is possibly the D segment (5 matching bases). The DNA sequence is as follows: TGTGCCAGCTCTCCCCTCGGGATCTACAATGAGCAGTTCTTC. Its translation is CASSPLGIYNEQFF.